This paragraph covers one TCR beta chain sequence. This clonotype showed up many times. Its antigen is still unknown. No qualities accompany the bases; no much larger clone lies one base away. For repertoire sequencing, the TCR beta CDR3 regions were amplified from RNA transcripts. A first-round RT-PCR used HTBI primers with the Qiagen OneStep RT-PCR kit, followed by a second-round multiplex PCR, size selection and purification. Libraries were sequenced paired-end with 100 bp reads on an Illumina HiSeq2000. The authors processed their data as follows. SOAPnuke was used to process the reads, throwing out any read that had adapters, had uncalled bases, had a mean Phred below 15, or lacked an exact constant-primer or identifier match. COPE v1.2.5 was used to merge high-quality paired reads. Each unique nucleotide sequence was defined as a clonotype, and clonotypes were aligned to IMGT TRB V, D and J references with MiTCR v1.1. Only V-J combinations with frequency above 0.0001 were analysed, covering around 99% of repertoires. For each V-J combination, a TCR clonal expansion and chaos score was defined as the ratio of F50 clonal expansion to chaos observed in the TCRdist matrix. Welch's t-statistics and random forest were used to narrow the features down to about twelve V-J combinations, which were then fed into a naive Bayes classifier. The Morisita-Horn index was used to measure how similar the thyroid and blood repertoires were. TCRdb redid the processing of the public reads, applying fastp at Q25 and MiXCR, and retained in-frame beta chains. Every entry covers one CDR3 protein and lists the most common genes and DNA from its rows. TCRdb's processing, not the authors' own work, is the source of the V and J calls. The sample table holds about 600,000 distinct CDR3 sequences, of which approximately 35% were seen once. About 4.6% of the sample lies in the top ten.

This sample was taken from a study of Graves' ophthalmopathy and Graves' hyperthyroidism (dated by TCRdb to the late 2010s). General notes on the study: Stable hyperthyroidism was defined as no progression to ophthalmopathy within 18 months of follow-up. The study used TCR beta repertoire signatures to distinguish Graves' ophthalmopathy from Graves' hyperthyroidism and to predict progression to ophthalmopathy. In total, under 150 blood samples were TCR-sequenced: 40 to 45 ophthalmopathy, roughly 77 hyperthyroidism and roughly 17 hyperthyroidism-to-ophthalmopathy patients. To explore V-J signatures distinguishing ophthalmopathy from hyperthyroidism, a discovery set of approximately 100 patients (roughly 45 ophthalmopathy, 55 to 60 stable hyperthyroidism) was enrolled. An independent validation cohort was composed of 18 hyperthyroidism patients and around 16 patients who later progressed from hyperthyroidism to ophthalmopathy. T-cell repertoires of thyroid tissue and blood were compared in five or six hyperthyroidism patients. Following sampling, methimazole starting at 30 mg daily was administered to hyperthyroidism patients, and high-dose intravenous methylprednisolone was administered to ophthalmopathy patients. General findings and caveats noted by the study authors: In validation, the model predicted ophthalmopathy progression with more than 70% sensitivity and 72% to 80% specificity; roughly 11 predicted patients were CT-confirmed with GO in a median of roughly 6.8 months. Sample size was not predetermined statistically, and investigators were not blinded to group allocation. Most of the expanded thyroid clonotypes with a frequency above 0.001 were also detected in blood, and it was suggested that the thyroid immune response may be reflected by blood repertoires. Ophthalmopathy was separated from stable hyperthyroidism by the 13-signature model with about 88% sensitivity and 81% to 84% specificity in cross-validation and with 80%/75% in the test set.

Hyperthyroidism patients were newly diagnosed, with disease duration under 2 months, and aged 18 to 65 years. Anyone with other autoimmune diseases, uncontrolled infections, pregnancy or lactation was excluded from the study. Diagnosis was based on clinical symptoms, serum thyroxine, TRAb, thyroid ultrasound and orbital computed tomography. Total RNA was extracted with Trizol reagent and quality-checked on an Agilent 2100 Bioanalyzer. Sequences were obtained from peripheral blood or thyroid tissue (not recorded which). The clonotype originates from an adult man with Graves' hyperthyroidism.

The sequenced DNA: TGCGCCAGCGGGCAGGGTCGGCACACTGAAGCTTTCTTT. This yields the protein CASGQGRHTEAFF. Recombination connected TRBV5-1 to TRBJ1-1; the D gene is perhaps TRBD1, on 5 matching bases. Taken from the germline V gene, the CDR1 and CDR2 loops are SGHRS and YFSETQ. V lost 7 bases and J lost 3 bases; the stretch between them is 13 bases long. The CDR3 covers 13 residues, taking in both the cysteine and the phenylalanine. Of all the DNA, just the CDR3 is kept, 39 bases in frame from base 1.